This paragraph covers one TCR beta chain sequence. This entry is derived from a study of control samples from healthy donors and cancer patients. The germline gives CDR1 SGHDN, CDR2 FVKESK. This CDR3 is built from 16 residues. With 4 bases clipped from V and 3 bases from J, the junction kept 10 bases outside the gene matches. Profiled with immunoSEQ multiplex PCR; TCRdb holds only in-frame clones, not every one. The table lists 80,000 or so clones, 94% of them singletons, with roughly 6.1% in the top ten. The specimen sequenced was blood. The rearrangement uses TRBV14 and TRBJ1-1; 8 nucleotides align to TRBD1. This clonotype originated in a middle-aged woman in good health. CDR3 region: CASSPLLGQGDTEAFF. CDR3 coding DNA: TGTGCCAGCAGCCCCCTGCTCGGACAGGGAGACACTGAAGCTTTCTTT. The full variable domain, completed using reference TRBV14 and TRBJ1-1, is EAGVTQFPSHSVIEKGQTVTLRCDPISGHDNLYWYRRVMGKEIKFLLHFVKESKQDESGMPNNRFLAERTGGTYSTLKVQPAELEDSGVYFCASSPLLGQGDTEAFFGQGTRLTVV.